This T cell receptor (beta chain) appears in the sequencing data of a study of CD8+CD57+ T cells in acquired aplastic anemia. Whole-study context: DNA from sorted CD4+ and CD8+ cells averaged approximately 2.9 ug.

The CDR3 runs 16 residues. V shed 5 bases and J 5 bases; nucleotides not matched to a gene: 10. Germline V CDR1 and CDR2: SEHNR, FQNEAQ (reference sequence). Note on this clonotype: Its antigen is unknown.

Patients included in sequencing had previously demonstrated CD8+CD57+ cell expansion by flow cytometry. Genomic DNA constituted the template upon which TCR beta VDJ and CDR3 profiling was performed. TCRdb recomputed calls from the reads with MiXCR, one row per CDR3 protein. The sample carries more than 95,000 distinct CDR3 sequences, less than 50% recorded once. General observations from the study: With respect to CD8+ Simpson's diversity, patients and controls did not differ significantly.

The chain has TRBV7-9 and TRBJ2-5; 11 bases agree with TRBD1. This TCR was sampled from a human donor with aplastic anemia. Specimen: sorted CD4+, CD8+, or CD8+CD57+ T cells (not recorded which) from PBMCs. The CDR3 DNA follows: TGTGCCAGCAGCGCGTCCGGGACAGGGGGTTTGGAGACCCAGTACTTC. Amino acid sequence: CASSASGTGGLETQYF.